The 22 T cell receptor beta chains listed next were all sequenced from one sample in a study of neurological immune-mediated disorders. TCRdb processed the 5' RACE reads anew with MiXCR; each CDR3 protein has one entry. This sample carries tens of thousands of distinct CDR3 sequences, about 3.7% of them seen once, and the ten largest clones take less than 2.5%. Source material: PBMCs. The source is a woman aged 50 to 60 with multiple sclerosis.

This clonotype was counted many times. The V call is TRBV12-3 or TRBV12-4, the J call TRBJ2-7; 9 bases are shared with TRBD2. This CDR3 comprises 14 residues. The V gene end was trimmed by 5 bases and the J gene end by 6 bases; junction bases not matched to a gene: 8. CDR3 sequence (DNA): TGTGCCAGCAGTCCCTTCAGGACTAGCGTCGAGCAGTACTTC. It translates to CASSPFRTSVEQYF.

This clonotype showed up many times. CDR3 loop: CASSLDGQGRTDTQYF. In nucleotides, the CDR3 is TGCGCCAGCAGCTTGGACGGACAGGGGCGCACAGATACGCAGTATTTT. The chain links TRBV5-1 to TRBJ2-3; 9 bases map to TRBD1. V was clipped by 0 bases and J by 1 base; unmatched bases: 3. Germline V gene sequence: CDR1 SGHRS, CDR2 YFSETQ. CDR3 length: 16 amino acids.

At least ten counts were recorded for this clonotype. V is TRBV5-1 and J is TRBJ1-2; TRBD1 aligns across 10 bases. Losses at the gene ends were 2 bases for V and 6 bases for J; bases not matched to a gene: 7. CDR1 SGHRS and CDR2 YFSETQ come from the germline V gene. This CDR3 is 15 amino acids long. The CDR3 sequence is CASSFSGTGEDGYTF. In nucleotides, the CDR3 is TGCGCCAGCAGCTTTTCCGGGACAGGGGAGGATGGCTACACCTTC.

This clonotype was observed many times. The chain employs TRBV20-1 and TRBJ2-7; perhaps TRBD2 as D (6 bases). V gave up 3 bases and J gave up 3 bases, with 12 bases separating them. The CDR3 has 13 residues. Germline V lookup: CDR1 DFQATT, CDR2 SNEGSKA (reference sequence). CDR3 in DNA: TGCAGTGCTAGCACGGGACTTATCTACGAGCAGTACTTC. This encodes CSASTGLIYEQYF.

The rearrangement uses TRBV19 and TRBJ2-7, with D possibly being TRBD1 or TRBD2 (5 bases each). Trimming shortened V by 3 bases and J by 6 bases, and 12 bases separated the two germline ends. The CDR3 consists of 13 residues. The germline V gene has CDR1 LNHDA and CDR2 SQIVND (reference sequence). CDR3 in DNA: TGTGCCAGTAGTATCACCGGGACGGCCGAGCAGTACTTC. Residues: CASSITGTAEQYF.

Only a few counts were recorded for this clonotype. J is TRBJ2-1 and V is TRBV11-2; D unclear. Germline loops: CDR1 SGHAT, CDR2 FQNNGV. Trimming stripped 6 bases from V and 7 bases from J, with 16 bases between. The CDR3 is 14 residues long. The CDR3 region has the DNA TGTGCCAGCAGTTCGCACGGAAGGGTAAATGAGCAGTTCTTC. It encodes CASSSHGRVNEQFF.

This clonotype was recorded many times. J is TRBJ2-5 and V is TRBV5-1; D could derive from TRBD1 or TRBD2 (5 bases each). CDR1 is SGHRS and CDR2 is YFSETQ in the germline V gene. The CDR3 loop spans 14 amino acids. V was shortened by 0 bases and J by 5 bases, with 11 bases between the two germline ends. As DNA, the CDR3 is TGCGCCAGCAGCTTGGAGGGGACCAAGGAGACCCAGTACTTC. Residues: CASSLEGTKETQYF.

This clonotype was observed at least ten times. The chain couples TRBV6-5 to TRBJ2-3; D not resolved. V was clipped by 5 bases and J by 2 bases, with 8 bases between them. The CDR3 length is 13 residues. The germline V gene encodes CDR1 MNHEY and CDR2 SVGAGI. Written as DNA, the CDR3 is TGTGCCAGCAGTCCCAAAGTCACAGATACGCAGTATTTT. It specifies CASSPKVTDTQYF.

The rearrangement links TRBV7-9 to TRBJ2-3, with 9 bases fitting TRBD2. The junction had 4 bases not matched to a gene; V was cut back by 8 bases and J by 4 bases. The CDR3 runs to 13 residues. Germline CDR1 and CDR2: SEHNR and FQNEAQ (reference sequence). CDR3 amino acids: CASAAGGADTQYF. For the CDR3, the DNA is TGTGCCAGCGCGGCGGGAGGGGCAGATACGCAGTATTTT.

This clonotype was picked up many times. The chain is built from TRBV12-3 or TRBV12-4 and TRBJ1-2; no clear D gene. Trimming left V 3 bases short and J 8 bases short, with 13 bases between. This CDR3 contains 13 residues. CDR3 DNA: TGTGCCAGCAGTTTCGGCAGCGGCTACGGCTACACCTTC. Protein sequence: CASSFGSGYGYTF.

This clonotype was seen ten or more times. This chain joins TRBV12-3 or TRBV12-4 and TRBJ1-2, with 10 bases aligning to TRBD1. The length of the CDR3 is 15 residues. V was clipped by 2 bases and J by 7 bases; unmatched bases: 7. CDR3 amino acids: CASSLPQTGGSGYTF. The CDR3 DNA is TGTGCCAGCAGTTTACCCCAGACAGGGGGCAGTGGCTACACCTTC.

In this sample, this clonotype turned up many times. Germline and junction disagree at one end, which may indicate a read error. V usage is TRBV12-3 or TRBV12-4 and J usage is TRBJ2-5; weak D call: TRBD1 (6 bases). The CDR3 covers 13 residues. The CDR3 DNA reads TGTGCCAGCAGCTTAGGACAGAAAGAGACCCAGTACTTC. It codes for CASSLGQKETQYF.

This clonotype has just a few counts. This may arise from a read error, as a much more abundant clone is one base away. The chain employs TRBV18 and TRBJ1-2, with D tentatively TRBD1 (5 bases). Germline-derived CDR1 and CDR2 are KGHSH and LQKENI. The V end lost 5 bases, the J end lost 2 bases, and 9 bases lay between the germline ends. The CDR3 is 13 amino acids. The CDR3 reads CASSNRKNYGYTF. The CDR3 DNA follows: TGTGCCAGCTCAAACAGGAAAAACTATGGCTACACCTTC.

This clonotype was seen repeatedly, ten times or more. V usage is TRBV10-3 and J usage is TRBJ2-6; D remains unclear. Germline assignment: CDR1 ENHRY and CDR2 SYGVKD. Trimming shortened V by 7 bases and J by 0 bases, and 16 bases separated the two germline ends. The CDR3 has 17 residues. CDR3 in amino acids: CAITAGRTSSGANVLTF. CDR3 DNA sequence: TGTGCCATCACCGCCGGCAGGACGAGCTCTGGGGCCAACGTCCTGACTTTC.

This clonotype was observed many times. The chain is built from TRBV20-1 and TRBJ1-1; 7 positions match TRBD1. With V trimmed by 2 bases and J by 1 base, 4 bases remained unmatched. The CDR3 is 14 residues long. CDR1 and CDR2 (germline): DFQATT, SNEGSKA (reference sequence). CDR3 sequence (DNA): TGCAGTGCTAGACCCTGGGACAGGAACACTGAAGCTTTCTTT. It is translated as CSARPWDRNTEAFF.

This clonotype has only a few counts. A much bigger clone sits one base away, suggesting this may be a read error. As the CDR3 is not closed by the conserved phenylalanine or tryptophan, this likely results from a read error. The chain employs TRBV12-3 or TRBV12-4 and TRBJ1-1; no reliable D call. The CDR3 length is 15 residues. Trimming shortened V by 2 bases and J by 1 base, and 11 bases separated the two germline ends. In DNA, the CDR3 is TGTGCCAGCAGTTTATTAGAGTTGTGGAACACTGAAGCTTTCTGT. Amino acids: CASSLLELWNTEAFC.

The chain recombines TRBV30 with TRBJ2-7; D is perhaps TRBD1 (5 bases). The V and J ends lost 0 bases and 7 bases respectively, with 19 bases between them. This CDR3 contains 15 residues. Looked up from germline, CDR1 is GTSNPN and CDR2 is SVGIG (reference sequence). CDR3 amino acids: CAWSVLGRASWEQYF. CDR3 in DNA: TGTGCCTGGAGTGTACTCGGCAGGGCCTCCTGGGAGCAGTACTTC.

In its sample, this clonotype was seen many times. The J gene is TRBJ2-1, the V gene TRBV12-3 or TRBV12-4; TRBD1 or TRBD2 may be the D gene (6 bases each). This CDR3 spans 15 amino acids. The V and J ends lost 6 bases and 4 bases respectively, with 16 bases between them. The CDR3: CASSPGAGRYNEQFF. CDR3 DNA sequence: TGTGCCAGCAGCCCGGGGGCGGGCCGATACAATGAGCAGTTCTTC.

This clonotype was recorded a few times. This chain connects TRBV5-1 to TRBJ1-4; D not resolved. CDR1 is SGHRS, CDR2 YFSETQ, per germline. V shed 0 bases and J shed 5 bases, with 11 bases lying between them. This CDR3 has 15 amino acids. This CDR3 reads CASSLGSAENEKLFF. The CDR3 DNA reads TGCGCCAGCAGCTTGGGCTCGGCGGAAAATGAAAAACTGTTTTTT. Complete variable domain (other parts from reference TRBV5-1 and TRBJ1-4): KAGVTQTPRYLIKTRGQQVTLSCSPISGHRSVSWYQQTPGQGLQFLFEYFSETQRNKGNFPGRFSGRQFSNSRSEMNVSTLELGDSALYLCASSLGSAENEKLFFGSGTQLSVL.

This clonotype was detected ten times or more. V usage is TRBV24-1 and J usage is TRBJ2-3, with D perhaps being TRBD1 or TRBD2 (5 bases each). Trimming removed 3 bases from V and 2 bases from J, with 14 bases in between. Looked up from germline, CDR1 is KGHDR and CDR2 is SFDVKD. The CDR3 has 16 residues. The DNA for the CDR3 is TGTGCCACCAGTGATCCCCGGGAAGGGGTCACAGATACGCAGTATTTT. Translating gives CATSDPREGVTDTQYF.

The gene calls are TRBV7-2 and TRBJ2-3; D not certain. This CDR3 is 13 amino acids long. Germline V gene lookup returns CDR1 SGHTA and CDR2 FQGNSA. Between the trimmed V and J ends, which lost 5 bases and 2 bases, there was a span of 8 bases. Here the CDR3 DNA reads TGTGCCAGCAGCCGAAAGGTCACAGATACGCAGTATTTT. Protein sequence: CASSRKVTDTQYF.

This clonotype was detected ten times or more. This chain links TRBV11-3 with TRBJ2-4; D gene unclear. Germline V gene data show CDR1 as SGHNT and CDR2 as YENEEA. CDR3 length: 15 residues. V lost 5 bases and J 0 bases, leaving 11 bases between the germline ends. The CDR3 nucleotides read TGTGCCAGCAGCGCCCCCCGGATAGCCAAAAACATTCAGTACTTC. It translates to CASSAPRIAKNIQYF.